This TCR beta chain originates from a study of blood T cell repertoires in COVID-19 (dated by TCRdb to about 2020). Describing the broader study: The collaborator samples originated in the United States, Italy and Spain and spanned the acute and convalescent phases of COVID-19. The samples were drawn from the first 160 participants of the ongoing ImmuneRACE study and from under 1,500 subjects provided by 6 global collaborators. The prospective study material was composed of cDNA or gDNA derived from T cells, B-cell-depleted T cells, or PBMCs. Nearly every sample came with metadata listing a de-identified subject ID, COVID-19 status, age in years and sex. A freely available public database, intended as a resource for researchers studying the immune response to SARS-CoV-2, is where the repertoires were released. Where available, HLA class I and class II types were taken from metadata supplied by the sample provider and were not determined by assay-based typing. Deeply sampled blood TCRbeta repertoires from subjects exposed to, actively infected with, or recovered from COVID-19 were included in the dataset. General findings and caveats noted by the study authors: How much clinical and demographic metadata was included differed by source and by participant, and the metadata was provided uncurated.

The trim is 4 bases for V and 1 base for J, with a gap of 13 bases between the germline ends. Looking up the germline V gene (reference sequence) yields CDR1 GTSNPN and CDR2 SVGIG. The CDR3 runs 14 residues from the cysteine to the phenylalanine. The DNA shown is the 42-base CDR3, in frame from base 1. Concerning this clone: No antigen is known for it. It has no much larger one-base neighbor in the sample; base qualities were not kept.

Each collaborating institution followed its own protocols to collect whole blood in K2EDTA tubes. For TCRbeta analysis, collaborators shipped samples as frozen whole blood, isolated PBMCs, or DNA extracted from either of those sample types. The immunoSEQ Assay, a bias-controlled multiplex PCR, was used to amplify TCRbeta CDR3 regions from genomic DNA. On the study's bioinformatics: The number of nucleated cells in each sample was estimated by amplification of reference gene primers within the assay. To quantify the absolute abundance of each unique TCRbeta CDR3 rearrangement, sequence reads were collapsed and filtered. For each sample, productive Simpson clonality was calculated as the square root of Simpson's diversity index over productive rearrangements. This immuneACCESS table, as held by TCRdb, lists in-frame sequences with V and J called but not all clones. Of the missing ones, under half trace to an unresolved V gene in checked studies; the others have no known cause. V, J and clone size derive from that table, while D and trimming were established from the DNA sequence. For this sample the table gives some 110,000 clones, of which approximately 79% were detected only once. The ten largest make up around 2.3% of the sample.

Sequenced sample: peripheral blood. This sequence uses TRBV30 and TRBJ1-2; the D gene is perhaps TRBD1, on 5 matching bases. This clonotype was sampled from a man aged 45-65 years with acute or convalescent COVID-19. Here is the DNA: TGTGCCTGGACCTCCAGCAGGGATAACTATGGCTACACCTTC. It encodes CAWTSSRDNYGYTF. With the portions outside the CDR3 filled from the reference TRBV30 and TRBJ1-2 genes, the complete variable region becomes SQTIHQWPATLVQPVGSPLSLECTVEGTSNPNLYWYRQAAGRGLQLLFYSVGIGQISSEVPQNLSASRPQDRQFILSSKKLLLSDSGFYLCAWTSSRDNYGYTFGSGTRLTVV.